This T cell receptor (beta chain) stems from a study of blood T cells in healthy people across ages. Germline CDR1 and CDR2: DFQATT and SNEGSKA (reference sequence). Trimming took off 5 bases at V and 2 bases at J, with 9 bases between the two ends. This CDR3 has 12 residues. PCR was performed a second time for about 7 to 11 cycles using a sample-barcoded 5' primer and a J-beta primer mix. TCRdb fed the 5' RACE reads into MiXCR, producing one record per CDR3 protein. The sample has more than 1,000,000 distinct CDR3 sequences; around 27% are singletons. These data were also reused for a study on T cells of mothers and their children. That paper adds: The study recruited a few healthy Caucasian mothers and their six children as donors.

Sequencing was carried out using blood. This sequence was found in a girl aged 2-9 years in good health. The V gene is TRBV20-1, the J gene TRBJ2-5, with D hard to call. The CDR3 sequence: CSAPYLQETQYF. CDR3 DNA: TGCAGTGCTCCATACCTTCAAGAGACCCAGTACTTC.